The T cell receptor (beta chain) described here comes from a study of cytomegalovirus exposure and HLA in healthy donors. Vbeta (60) and Jbeta (13) primers were used in the PCR. Data came from immunoSEQ multiplex PCR; TCRdb stores just in-frame clones and leaves some out. The table lists tens of thousands of clones. The CDR3 is made up of 17 amino acids. CDR1 and CDR2 from the germline V gene are MGHDK and SYGVNS. Trimming at V came to 3 bases and at J to 7 bases, leaving 8 bases not matched to a gene. Concerning this clone: The antigen remains unidentified.

Study-level points and caveats: A later analysis appeared to link common viral pathogens to several of the most significant clusters.

The origin of this receptor is a woman in her twenties or thirties in good health and CMV-seronegative. The rearrangement uses TRBV25-1 and TRBJ2-1, with TRBD2 identical over 14 bases. Sequenced input: PBMCs. DNA for the CDR3: TGTGCCAGCAGTGACGAAAGGGGACTAGCGGGAGTTAATGAGCAGTTCTTC. Amino acid sequence: CASSDERGLAGVNEQFF.